The rows below give T cell receptor beta chains drawn from one sample of a study of OX40 agonist ivuxolimab in advanced cancers. Sequencing was performed with immunoSEQ multiplex PCR; in TCRdb, only in-frame clones are kept and a portion is missing. The sample lists approximately 8,000 clones, approximately 71% occurring once. This specimen consisted of CD4+ or CD8+ T cells sorted from blood, obtained in a trial of the OX40 agonist ivuxolimab. Source of these receptors: an adult with an advanced solid tumor such as melanoma, head and neck, liver or kidney cancer. The CDR3 runs from the conserved cysteine through the conserved F or W.

cdr3_aa	v_call	j_call
CASSSGPAGGTDTQYF	TRBV7-7	TRBJ2-3
CASSGQDSSRGWRGYEQYF	TRBV7-9	TRBJ2-7
CASSFAGGLRDTQYF	TRBV7-2	TRBJ2-3
CASSDPRTGANVLTF	TRBV6-4	TRBJ2-6
CASREQGAGNQPQHF	TRBV2	TRBJ1-5
CASSSTQGYEQYF	TRBV27	TRBJ2-7
CASLGLGSSGNTIYF	TRBV2	TRBJ1-3
CASSDGTGGESYNEQFF	TRBV5-4	TRBJ2-1
CASAADRTTPYEQYF	TRBV12-5	TRBJ2-7
CASSPGGAYGYTF	TRBV11-3	TRBJ1-2
CASSGGDTWPQHF	TRBV19	TRBJ1-5
CASSLGGLNEKLFF	TRBV7-9	TRBJ1-4
CASSHRQGSSEETQYF	TRBV7-9	TRBJ2-5
CASSQDRGGADTQYF	TRBV4-3	TRBJ2-3
CASSQGYAGGLGEQFF	TRBV4-1	TRBJ2-1
CASSWTSNTEAFF	TRBV5-6	TRBJ1-1
CASTGGILTGGELFF	TRBV2	TRBJ2-2